Here is one T cell receptor (beta chain) with its context. Germline V CDR1 and CDR2: PRHDT, FYEKMQ (reference sequence). There are 13 residues in the CDR3. The V gene lost 3 bases and the J gene lost 5 bases, with 8 bases spanning the gap. PCR amplification relied on 60 Vbeta primers (plus 13 Jbeta primers). Here immunoSEQ multiplex PCR was the method, and the copy in TCRdb shows in-frame clones only, minus some. The table records around 180,000 clones, approximately 81% of them present only once. This entry belongs to a study of cytomegalovirus exposure and HLA in healthy donors. The source is a male donor in good health and CMV-seronegative. The chain has TRBV13 and TRBJ1-5; D is ambiguous. The sample consisted of PBMCs. CDR3 in amino acids: CASSFDGDQPQHF. CDR3 nucleotide sequence: TGTGCCAGCAGCTTCGACGGAGATCAGCCCCAGCATTTT.